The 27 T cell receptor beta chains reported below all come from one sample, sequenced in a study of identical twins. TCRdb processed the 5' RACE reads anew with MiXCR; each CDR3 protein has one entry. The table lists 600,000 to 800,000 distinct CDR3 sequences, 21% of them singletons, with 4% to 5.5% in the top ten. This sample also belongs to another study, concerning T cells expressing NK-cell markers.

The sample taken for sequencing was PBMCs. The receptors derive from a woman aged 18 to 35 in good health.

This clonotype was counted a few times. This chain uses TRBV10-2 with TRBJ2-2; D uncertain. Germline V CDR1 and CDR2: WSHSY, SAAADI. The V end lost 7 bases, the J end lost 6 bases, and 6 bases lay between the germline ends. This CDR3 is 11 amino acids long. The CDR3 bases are TGCGCCAGCACACTACCCGGGGAGCTGTTTTTT. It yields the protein CASTLPGELFF.

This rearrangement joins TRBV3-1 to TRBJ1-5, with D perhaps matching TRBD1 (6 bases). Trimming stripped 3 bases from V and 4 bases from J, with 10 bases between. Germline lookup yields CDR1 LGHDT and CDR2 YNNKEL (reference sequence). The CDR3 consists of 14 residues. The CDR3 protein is CASSHGQRNQPQHF. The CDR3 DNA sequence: TGTGCCAGCAGCCACGGACAGCGGAATCAGCCCCAGCATTTT. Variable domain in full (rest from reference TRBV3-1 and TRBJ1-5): DTAVSQTPKYLVTQMGNDKSIKCEQNLGHDTMYWYKQDSKKFLKIMFSYNNKELIINETVPNRFSPKSPDKAHLNLHINSLELGDSAVYFCASSHGQRNQPQHFGDGTRLSIL.

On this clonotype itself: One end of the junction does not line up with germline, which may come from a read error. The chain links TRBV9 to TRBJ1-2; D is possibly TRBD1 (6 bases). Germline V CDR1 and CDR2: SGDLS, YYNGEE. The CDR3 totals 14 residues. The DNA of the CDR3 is TGTGCCAGCAGCGTCGGCAGGGGTGACTATGGCTACATCTTC. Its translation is CASSVGRGDYGYIF.

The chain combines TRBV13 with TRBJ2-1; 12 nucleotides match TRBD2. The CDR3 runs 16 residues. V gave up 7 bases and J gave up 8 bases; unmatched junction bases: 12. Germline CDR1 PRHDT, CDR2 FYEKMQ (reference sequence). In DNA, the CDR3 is TGTGCCAGCACCATATCGACTAGCGGGAGTTGGGATGAGCAGTTCTTC. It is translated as CASTISTSGSWDEQFF.

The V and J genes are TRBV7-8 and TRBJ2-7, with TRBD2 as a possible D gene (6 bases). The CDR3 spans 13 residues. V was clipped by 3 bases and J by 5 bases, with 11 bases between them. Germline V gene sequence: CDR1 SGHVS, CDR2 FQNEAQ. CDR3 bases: TGTGCCAGCAGCTTTGCGGGGAAAGACGAGCAGTACTTC. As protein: CASSFAGKDEQYF.

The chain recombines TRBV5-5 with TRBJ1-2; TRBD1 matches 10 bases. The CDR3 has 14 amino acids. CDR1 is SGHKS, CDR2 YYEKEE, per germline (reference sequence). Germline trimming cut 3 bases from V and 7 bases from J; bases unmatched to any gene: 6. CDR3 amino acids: CASSSAGQGFGYTF. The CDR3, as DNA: TGTGCCAGCAGCTCGGCGGGACAGGGGTTTGGCTACACCTTC.

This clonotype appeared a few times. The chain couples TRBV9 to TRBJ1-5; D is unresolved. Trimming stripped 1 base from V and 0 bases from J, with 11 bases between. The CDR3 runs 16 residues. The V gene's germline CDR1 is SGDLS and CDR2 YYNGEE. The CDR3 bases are TGTGCCAGCAGCGTATGCTCGCGGGATAGCAATCAGCCCCAGCATTTT. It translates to CASSVCSRDSNQPQHF.

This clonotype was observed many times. The CDR3 region is CASSLITGGPQHF. The DNA for the CDR3 is TGTGCCAGCAGTTTAATTACAGGAGGTCCCCAGCATTTT. This rearrangement joins TRBV12-3 or TRBV12-4 to TRBJ1-5; tentative D call: TRBD1 (5 bases). CDR3 length: 13 residues. Trimming removed 2 bases from V and 10 bases from J, with 12 bases in between.

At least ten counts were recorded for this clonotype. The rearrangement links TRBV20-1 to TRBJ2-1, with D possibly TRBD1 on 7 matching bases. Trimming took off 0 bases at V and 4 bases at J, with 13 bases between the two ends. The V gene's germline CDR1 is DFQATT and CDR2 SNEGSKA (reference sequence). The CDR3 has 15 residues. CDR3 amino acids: CSARDPRGVYNEQFF. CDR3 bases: TGCAGTGCTAGAGATCCCAGGGGGGTATACAATGAGCAGTTCTTC.

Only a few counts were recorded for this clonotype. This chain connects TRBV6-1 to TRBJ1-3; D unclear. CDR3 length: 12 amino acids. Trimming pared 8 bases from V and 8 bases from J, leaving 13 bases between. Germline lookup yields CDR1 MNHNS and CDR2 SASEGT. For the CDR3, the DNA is TGTGCCAGCGCGATCGGGATGGACACCATATATTTT. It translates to CASAIGMDTIYF.

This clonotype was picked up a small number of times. As DNA, the CDR3 is TGCAGTGCCAGTATTGTGGAGACCCAGTACTTC. Translation gives CSASIVETQYF. The chain has TRBV20-1 and TRBJ2-5; D is ambiguous. The CDR3 runs 11 residues. V lost 6 bases, J lost 5 bases, and 10 bases lay in between. Germline V gene data show CDR1 as DFQATT and CDR2 as SNEGSKA (reference sequence).

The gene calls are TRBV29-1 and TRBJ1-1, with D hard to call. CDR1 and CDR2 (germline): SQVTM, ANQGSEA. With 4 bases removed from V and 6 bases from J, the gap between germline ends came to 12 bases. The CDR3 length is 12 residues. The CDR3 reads CSVGVGGPEAFF. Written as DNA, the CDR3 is TGCAGCGTTGGGGTGGGCGGGCCTGAAGCTTTCTTT.

CDR3 sequence: CAIRSSGLAVDRWVNEQFF. The DNA for the CDR3 is TGTGCCATCAGGTCTTCCGGACTAGCGGTAGACCGTTGGGTCAATGAGCAGTTCTTC. This sequence joins TRBV10-3 and TRBJ2-1; 10 bases align to TRBD2. Per germline, CDR1 ENHRY and CDR2 SYGVKD. This CDR3 has 19 amino acids. The J segment lost 6 bases and the V segment lost 6 bases, leaving 20 bases of the junction unmatched.

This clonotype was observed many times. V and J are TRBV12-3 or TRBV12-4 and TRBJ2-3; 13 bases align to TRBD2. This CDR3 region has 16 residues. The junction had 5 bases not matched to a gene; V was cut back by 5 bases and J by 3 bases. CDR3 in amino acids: CASSPRTSGGTDTQYF. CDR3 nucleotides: TGTGCCAGCAGTCCGAGGACTAGCGGGGGAACAGATACGCAGTATTTT.

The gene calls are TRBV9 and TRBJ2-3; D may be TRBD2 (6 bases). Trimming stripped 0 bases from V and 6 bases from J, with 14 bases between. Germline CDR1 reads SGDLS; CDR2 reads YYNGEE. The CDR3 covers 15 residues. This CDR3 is CASSVDPGGGDTQYF. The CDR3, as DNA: TGTGCCAGCAGCGTAGATCCTGGTGGAGGGGATACGCAGTATTTT.

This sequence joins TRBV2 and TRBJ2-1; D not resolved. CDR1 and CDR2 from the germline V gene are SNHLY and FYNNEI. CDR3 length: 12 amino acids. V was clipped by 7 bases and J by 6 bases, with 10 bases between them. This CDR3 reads CASMRPTNEQFF. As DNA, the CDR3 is TGTGCCAGCATGAGACCTACCAATGAGCAGTTCTTC.

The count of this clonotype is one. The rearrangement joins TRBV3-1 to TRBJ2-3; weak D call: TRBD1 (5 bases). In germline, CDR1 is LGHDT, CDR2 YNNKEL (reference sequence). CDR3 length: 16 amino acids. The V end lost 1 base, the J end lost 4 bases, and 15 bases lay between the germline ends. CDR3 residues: CASSQVRPLGADTQYF. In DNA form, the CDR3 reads TGTGCCAGCAGCCAAGTACGGCCATTAGGGGCAGATACGCAGTATTTT.

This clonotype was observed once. CDR3 amino acids: CASSQNLKRAPEPNTGELFF. In DNA form, the CDR3 reads TGTGCCAGCAGCCAAAATTTGAAACGAGCGCCCGAGCCGAACACCGGGGAGCTGTTTTTT. The gene calls are TRBV3-1 and TRBJ2-2; D gene uncertain. CDR1 is LGHDT and CDR2 is YNNKEL in the germline V gene (reference sequence). The V gene lost 2 bases and the J gene lost 0 bases, with 22 bases spanning the gap. There are 20 residues in the CDR3. Variable domain in full (rest from reference TRBV3-1 and TRBJ2-2): DTAVSQTPKYLVTQMGNDKSIKCEQNLGHDTMYWYKQDSKKFLKIMFSYNNKELIINETVPNRFSPKSPDKAHLNLHINSLELGDSAVYFCASSQNLKRAPEPNTGELFFGEGSRLTVL.

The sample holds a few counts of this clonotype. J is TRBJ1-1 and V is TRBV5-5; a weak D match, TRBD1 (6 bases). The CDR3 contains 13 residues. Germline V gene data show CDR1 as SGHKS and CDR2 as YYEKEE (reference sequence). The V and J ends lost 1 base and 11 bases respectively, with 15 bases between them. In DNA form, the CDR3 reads TGTGCCAGCAGCTTGAAATTCAGGGGAGAGGCTTTCTTT. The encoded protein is CASSLKFRGEAFF.

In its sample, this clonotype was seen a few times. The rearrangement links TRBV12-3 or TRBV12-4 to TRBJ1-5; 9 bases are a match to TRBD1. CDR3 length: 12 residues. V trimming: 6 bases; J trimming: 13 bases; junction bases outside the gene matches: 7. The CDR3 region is CASSTTGTGQHF. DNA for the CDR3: TGTGCCAGCAGCACCACCGGGACAGGGCAGCATTTT.

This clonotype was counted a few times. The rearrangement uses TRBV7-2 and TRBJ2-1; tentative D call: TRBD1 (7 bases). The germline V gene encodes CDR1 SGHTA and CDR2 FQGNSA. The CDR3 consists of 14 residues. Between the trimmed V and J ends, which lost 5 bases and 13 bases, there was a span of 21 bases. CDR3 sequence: CASSPGGQGGSQFF. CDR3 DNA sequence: TGTGCCAGCAGCCCAGGGGGTCAGGGGGGTAGTCAGTTCTTC. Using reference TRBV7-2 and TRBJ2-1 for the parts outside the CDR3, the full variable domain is GAGVSQSPSNKVTEKGKDVELRCDPISGHTALYWYRQSLGQGLEFLIYFQGNSAPDKSGLPSDRFSAERTGGSVSTLTIQRTQQEDSAVYLCASSPGGQGGSQFFGPGTRLTVL.

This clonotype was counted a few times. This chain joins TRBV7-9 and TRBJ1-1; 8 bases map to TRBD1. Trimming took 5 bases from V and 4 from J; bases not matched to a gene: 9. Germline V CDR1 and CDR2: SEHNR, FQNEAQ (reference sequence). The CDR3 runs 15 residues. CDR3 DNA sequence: TGTGCCAGCAGCCTGGACAGGGAAGGGAGCACTGAAGCTTTCTTT. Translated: CASSLDREGSTEAFF.

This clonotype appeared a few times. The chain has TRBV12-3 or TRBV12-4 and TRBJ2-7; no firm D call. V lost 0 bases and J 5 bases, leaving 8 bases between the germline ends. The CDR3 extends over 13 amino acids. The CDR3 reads CASSLAPAHEQYF. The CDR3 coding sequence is TGTGCCAGCAGTTTAGCGCCAGCACACGAGCAGTACTTC.

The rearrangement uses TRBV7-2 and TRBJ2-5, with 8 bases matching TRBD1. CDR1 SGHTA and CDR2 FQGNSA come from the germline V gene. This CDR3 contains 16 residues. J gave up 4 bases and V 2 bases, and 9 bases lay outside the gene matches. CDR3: CASSLSAGRGPETQYF. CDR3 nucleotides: TGTGCCAGCAGCTTATCAGCCGGCAGGGGGCCAGAGACCCAGTACTTC.

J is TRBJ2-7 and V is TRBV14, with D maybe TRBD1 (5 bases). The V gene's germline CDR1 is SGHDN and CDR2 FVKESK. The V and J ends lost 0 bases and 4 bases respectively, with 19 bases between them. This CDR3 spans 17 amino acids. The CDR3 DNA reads TGTGCCAGCAGCCAAGAGCTTGGGTTTGGGGCTCGATACGAGCAGTACTTC. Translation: CASSQELGFGARYEQYF.

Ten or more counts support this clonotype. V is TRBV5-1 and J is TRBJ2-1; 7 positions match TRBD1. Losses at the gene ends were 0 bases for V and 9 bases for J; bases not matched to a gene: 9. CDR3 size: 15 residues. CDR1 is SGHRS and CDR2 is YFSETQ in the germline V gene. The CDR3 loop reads CASSLAPRGTGEQFF. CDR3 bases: TGCGCCAGCAGCTTGGCTCCCAGGGGGACGGGTGAGCAGTTCTTC.

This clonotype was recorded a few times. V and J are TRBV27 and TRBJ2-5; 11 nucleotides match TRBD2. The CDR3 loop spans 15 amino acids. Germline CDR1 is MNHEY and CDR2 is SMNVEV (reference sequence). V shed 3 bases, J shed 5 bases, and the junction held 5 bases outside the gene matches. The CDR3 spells CASSLFSGRGETQYF. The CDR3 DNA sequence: TGTGCCAGCAGTTTGTTTAGCGGGAGGGGCGAGACCCAGTACTTC.